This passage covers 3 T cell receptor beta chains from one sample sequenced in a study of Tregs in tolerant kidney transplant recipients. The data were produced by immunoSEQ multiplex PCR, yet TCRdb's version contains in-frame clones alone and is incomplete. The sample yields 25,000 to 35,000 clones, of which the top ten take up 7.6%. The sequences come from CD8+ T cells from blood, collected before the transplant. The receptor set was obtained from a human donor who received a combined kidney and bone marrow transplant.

CDR3: CASRQGMGQETQYF. The sequenced CDR3 bases are TGTGCCAGCAGACAGGGAATGGGGCAAGAGACC. This chain joins TRBV2 and TRBJ2-5, with D possibly TRBD1 on 6 matching bases. The CDR3 end falls 3 residues outside the read, so it is completed with the germline J gene. Deletions cut 6 bases from V and 2 bases from J, with 13 bases between. The CDR3 sequence is 14 residues long. The germline V gene has CDR1 SNHLY and CDR2 FYNNEI. Drawing the rest from reference TRBV2 and TRBJ2-5, the complete variable domain is EPEVTQTPSHQVTQMGQEVILRCVPISNHLYFYWYRQILGQKVEFLVSFYNNEISEKSEIFDDQFSVERPDGSNFTLKIRSTKLEDSAMYFCASRQGMGQETQYFGPGTRLLVL.

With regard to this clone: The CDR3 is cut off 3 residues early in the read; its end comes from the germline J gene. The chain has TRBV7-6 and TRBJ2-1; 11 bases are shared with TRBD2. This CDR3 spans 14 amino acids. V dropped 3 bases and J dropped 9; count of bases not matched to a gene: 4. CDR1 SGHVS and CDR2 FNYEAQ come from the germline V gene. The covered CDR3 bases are TGTGCCAGCAGCTTTAGCGGGGGGGCCAGTGAG. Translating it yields CASSFSGGASE. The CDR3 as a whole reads CASSFSGGASEQFF.

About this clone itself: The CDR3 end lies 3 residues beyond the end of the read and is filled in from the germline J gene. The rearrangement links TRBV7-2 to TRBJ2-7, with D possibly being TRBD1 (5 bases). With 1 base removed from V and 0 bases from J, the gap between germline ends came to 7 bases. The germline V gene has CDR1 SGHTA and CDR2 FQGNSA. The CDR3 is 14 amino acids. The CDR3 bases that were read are TGTGCCAGCAGCTTAGGTGGGGCCTCCTACGAG. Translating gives CASSLGGASYE. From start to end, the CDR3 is CASSLGGASYEQYF.